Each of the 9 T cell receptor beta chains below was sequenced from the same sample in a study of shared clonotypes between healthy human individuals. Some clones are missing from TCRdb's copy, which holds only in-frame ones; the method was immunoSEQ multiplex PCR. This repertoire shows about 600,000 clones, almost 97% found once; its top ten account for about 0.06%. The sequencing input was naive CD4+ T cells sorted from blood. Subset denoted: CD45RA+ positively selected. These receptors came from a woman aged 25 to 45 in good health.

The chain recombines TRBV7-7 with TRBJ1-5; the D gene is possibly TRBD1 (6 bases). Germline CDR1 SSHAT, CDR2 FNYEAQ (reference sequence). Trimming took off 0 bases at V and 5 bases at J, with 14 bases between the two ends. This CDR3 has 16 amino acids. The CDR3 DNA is TGTGCCAGCAGCTTAGCGCGTGGGACACTAGATCAGCCCCAGCATTTT. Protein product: CASSLARGTLDQPQHF.

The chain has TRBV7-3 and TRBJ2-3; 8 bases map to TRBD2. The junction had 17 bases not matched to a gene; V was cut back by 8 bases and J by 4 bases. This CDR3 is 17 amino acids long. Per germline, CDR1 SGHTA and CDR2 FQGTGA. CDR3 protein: CASALGRGREGPDTQYF. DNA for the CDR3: TGTGCCAGCGCCCTAGGGAGGGGACGGGAGGGCCCAGATACGCAGTATTTT.

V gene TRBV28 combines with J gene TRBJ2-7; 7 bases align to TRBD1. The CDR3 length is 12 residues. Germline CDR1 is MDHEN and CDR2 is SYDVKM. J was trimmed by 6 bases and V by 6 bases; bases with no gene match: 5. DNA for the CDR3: TGTGCCAGCAGGCCGACAGGGAGCGAGCAGTACTTC. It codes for CASRPTGSEQYF.

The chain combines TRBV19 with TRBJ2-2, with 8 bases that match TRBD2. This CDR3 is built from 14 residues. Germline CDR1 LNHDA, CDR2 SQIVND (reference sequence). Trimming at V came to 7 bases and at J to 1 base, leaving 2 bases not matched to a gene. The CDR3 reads CASKSGRNTGELFF. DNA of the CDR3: TGTGCCAGTAAAAGCGGGAGGAACACCGGGGAGCTGTTTTTT.

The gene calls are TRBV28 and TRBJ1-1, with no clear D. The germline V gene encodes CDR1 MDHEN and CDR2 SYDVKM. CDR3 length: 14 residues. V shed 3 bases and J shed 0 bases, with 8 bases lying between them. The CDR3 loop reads CASSLGHMNTEAFF. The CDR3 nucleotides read TGTGCCAGCAGTTTGGGCCACATGAACACTGAAGCTTTCTTT.

The CDR3 DNA sequence: TGTGCCAGCAGTTTCACCCGAAGGGGCCAAAACGAGCAGTACTTC. Translating gives CASSFTRRGQNEQYF. The V call is TRBV6-5, the J call TRBJ2-7; tentative D call: TRBD1 (5 bases). The CDR3 contains 15 residues. V lost 4 bases and J 5 bases, leaving 18 bases between the germline ends. Germline V gene sequence: CDR1 MNHEY, CDR2 SVGAGI.

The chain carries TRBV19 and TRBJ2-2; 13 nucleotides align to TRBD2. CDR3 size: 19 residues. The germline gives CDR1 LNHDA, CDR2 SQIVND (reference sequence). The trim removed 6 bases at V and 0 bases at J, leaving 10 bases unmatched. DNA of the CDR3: TGTGCCAGTAGAAAGACGCCGGGACTAGCGGGATCGAACACCGGGGAGCTGTTTTTT. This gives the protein CASRKTPGLAGSNTGELFF.

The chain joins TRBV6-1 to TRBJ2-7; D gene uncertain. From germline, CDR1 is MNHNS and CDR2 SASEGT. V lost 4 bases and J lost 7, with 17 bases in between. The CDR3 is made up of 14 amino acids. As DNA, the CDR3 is TGTGCCAGCAGTGTTGTCGGCGGAGTGGGGGAGCAGTACTTC. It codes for CASSVVGGVGEQYF.

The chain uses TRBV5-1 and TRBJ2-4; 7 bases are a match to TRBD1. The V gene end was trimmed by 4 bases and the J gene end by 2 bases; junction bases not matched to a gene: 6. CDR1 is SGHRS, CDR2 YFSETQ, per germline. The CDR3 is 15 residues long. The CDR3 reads CASSDRQGPKNIQYF. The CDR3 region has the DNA TGCGCCAGCAGCGATAGACAGGGACCCAAAAACATTCAGTACTTC.